These 16 T cell receptor beta chains share one sample of origin, sequenced in a study of regulatory T cells in long-lasting Graves disease. The time point was: newly diagnosed GD, antithyroid drugs for less than 3 months. From RNA extracted from PBMCs, the TCR library was made. iRepertoire HTBI primers and Arm-PCR of CDR3 regions built TCR beta libraries. Each CDR3 protein is one row after TCRdb ran MiXCR on the multiplex PCR reads. This table has roughly 500,000 distinct CDR3 sequences, 14% appearing once. These data were likewise used in another study, on T cells in Graves' hyperthyroidism and ophthalmopathy.

Material: peripheral blood mononuclear cells (PBMCs), obtained at new diagnosis, from a patient treated with antithyroid drugs. The receptors derive from a woman between 45 and 65 years old with Graves disease.

Points on this clonotype: This may stem from a read error, because a much larger clone lies one nucleotide away. The genes are TRBV5-1 and TRBJ1-1, with TRBD1 identical over 8 bases. The CDR3 totals 14 residues. CDR1 is SGHRS, CDR2 YFSETQ, per germline. DNA for the CDR3: TGCGCCAGCAGCTTGTCAGGGGGCGCGACTGGAGCTTTCTTT. Protein: CASSLSGGATGAFF. The variable domain in full, completed from reference TRBV5-1 and TRBJ1-1, reads KAGVTQTPRYLIKTRGQQVTLSCSPISGHRSVSWYQQTPGQGLQFLFEYFSETQRNKGNFPGRFSGRQFSNSRSEMNVSTLELGDSALYLCASSLSGGATGAFFGQGTRLTVV.

This clonotype was counted a few times. V gene TRBV3-1 combines with J gene TRBJ2-7, with unresolved D. CDR1 and CDR2 from the germline V gene are LGHDT and YNNKEL (reference sequence). The germline V and J ends were trimmed by 3 bases and 2 bases, with 8 bases remaining between them. The CDR3 runs 13 residues. The CDR3 nucleotides are TGTGCCAGCAGCCATAGGTTGACCTACGAGCAGTACTTC. Its translation is CASSHRLTYEQYF.

This clonotype occurred many times. This chain connects TRBV30 to TRBJ2-5; 10 bases line up with TRBD2. V was clipped by 3 bases and J by 10 bases; unmatched bases: 5. Germline V gene sequence: CDR1 GTSNPN, CDR2 SVGIG (reference sequence). The CDR3 loop spans 12 amino acids. CDR3: CAWSPSGSNQYF. The CDR3 DNA follows: TGTGCCTGGAGCCCTAGCGGGAGTAACCAGTACTTC.

There are many counts of this clonotype. This sequence joins TRBV20-1 and TRBJ1-5; D is perhaps TRBD1 (6 bases). The germline V gene has CDR1 DFQATT and CDR2 SNEGSKA (reference sequence). Trimming took off 5 bases at V and 2 bases at J, with 7 bases between the two ends. The CDR3 consists of 12 residues. Here the CDR3 DNA reads TGCAGTGCTTACAGGGGCAATCAGCCCCAGCATTTT. Translation: CSAYRGNQPQHF.

This clonotype was recorded at least ten times. The J gene is TRBJ1-4, the V gene TRBV3-1, with D maybe TRBD1 (6 bases). Germline V lookup: CDR1 LGHDT, CDR2 YNNKEL (reference sequence). V was cut by 1 base and J by 8 bases, with 14 bases left in between. This CDR3 is 15 amino acids long. CDR3: CASSQVGGSGEKLFF. CDR3 nucleotides: TGTGCCAGCAGCCAAGTTGGGGGCTCGGGAGAAAAACTGTTTTTT.

This clonotype was observed many times. The chain joins TRBV29-1 to TRBJ2-3; 7 bases agree with TRBD1. This CDR3 spans 12 amino acids. CDR1 and CDR2 (germline): SQVTM, ANQGSEA. The V segment lost 7 bases and the J segment 2 bases; nucleotides outside the gene matches: 3. The CDR3 here is CSEGTDTDTQYF. For the CDR3, the DNA is TGCAGCGAAGGGACAGACACAGATACGCAGTATTTT.

The chain links TRBV7-2 to TRBJ2-5; the match to TRBD2 covers 13 bases. Per germline, CDR1 SGHTA and CDR2 FQGNSA. V gave up 5 bases and J gave up 4 bases; unmatched junction bases: 1. The CDR3 covers 14 residues. CDR3 amino acids: CASSGTSGTETQYF. CDR3 in DNA: TGTGCCAGCAGCGGGACTAGCGGGACAGAGACCCAGTACTTC.

This clonotype occurred many times. CDR3 region: CASSDGMNTEAFF. CDR3 DNA sequence: TGTGCCAGCAGTGATGGGATGAACACTGAAGCTTTCTTT. The rearrangement uses TRBV2 and TRBJ1-1; D not resolved. V dropped 3 bases and J dropped 0 bases, with 5 bases sitting between them. The V gene's germline CDR1 is SNHLY and CDR2 FYNNEI. This CDR3 is built from 13 residues.

The sample holds many counts of this clonotype. An end of the junction differs from the germline gene, which may be a read error. This rearrangement joins TRBV7-9 to TRBJ2-7; possible D gene TRBD2, 5 bases. In germline, CDR1 is SEHNR, CDR2 FQNEAQ (reference sequence). The CDR3 is made up of 13 amino acids. The CDR3 here is CASSLAPEFEQYF. CDR3 nucleotides: TGTGCCAGCAGCCTAGCTCCAGAATTCGAGCAGTACTTC.

This clonotype was seen at least ten times. The rearrangement uses TRBV2 and TRBJ2-6, with D hard to call. Germline values: CDR1 SNHLY, CDR2 FYNNEI. The CDR3 has 13 amino acids. V was clipped by 2 bases and J by 1 base, with 0 bases between them. In nucleotides, the CDR3 is TGTGCCAGCAGTGAATCTGGGGCCAACGTCCTGACTTTC. Amino acid sequence: CASSESGANVLTF.

This clonotype was seen repeatedly, ten times or more. The V and J genes are TRBV7-9 and TRBJ2-1; 10 positions agree with TRBD2. This CDR3 spans 15 amino acids. The V and J ends lost 3 bases and 9 bases, in that order; junction bases with no gene match: 8. Germline lookup yields CDR1 SEHNR and CDR2 FQNEAQ (reference sequence). The DNA for the CDR3 is TGTGCCAGCAGCTTCCCGGGACTAGCGTCGGGTGAGCAGTTCTTC. It translates to CASSFPGLASGEQFF.

This clonotype showed up many times. The chain carries TRBV24-1 and TRBJ1-2, with D unclear. The germline CDR1 and CDR2 sequences are KGHDR and SFDVKD. V lost 0 bases and J 7 bases, leaving 8 bases between the germline ends. The CDR3 loop spans 13 amino acids. The CDR3 loop reads CATSDLGLSGYTF. As DNA, the CDR3 is TGTGCCACCAGTGATTTGGGACTTTCTGGCTACACCTTC.

This clonotype occurred many times. The chain uses TRBV29-1 and TRBJ2-2; D is possibly TRBD1 (6 bases). The CDR3 consists of 12 residues. The V gene lost 1 base and the J gene lost 6 bases, with 6 bases spanning the gap. CDR1 and CDR2 from the germline V gene are SQVTM and ANQGSEA. The CDR3: CSVEAGAGELFF. CDR3 sequence (DNA): TGCAGCGTTGAAGCAGGGGCCGGGGAGCTGTTTTTT.

There are a few counts of this clonotype. The CDR3 DNA follows: TGTGCCAGCTCACCCAAAACCCGGACAGGGTCCTACGAGCAGTACTTC. This gives the protein CASSPKTRTGSYEQYF. The V gene is TRBV18, the J gene TRBJ2-7, with 8 bases identical to TRBD1. There are 16 residues in the CDR3. Germline V lookup: CDR1 KGHSH, CDR2 LQKENI. The V gene end was trimmed by 3 bases and the J gene end by 1 base; junction bases not matched to a gene: 8.

The gene calls are TRBV18 and TRBJ2-1, with D tentatively TRBD1 or TRBD2 (5 bases each). The V gene's germline CDR1 is KGHSH and CDR2 LQKENI. The CDR3 contains 18 residues. The ends were cut back, 3 bases at V and 0 bases at J, with 18 bases in the middle. The CDR3 sequence is CASSPLTGLQSSYNEQFF. In nucleotides, the CDR3 is TGTGCCAGCTCACCCCTTACAGGACTCCAAAGCTCCTACAATGAGCAGTTCTTC.

This clonotype was counted many times. The rearrangement uses TRBV28 and TRBJ2-5; maybe TRBD2 (7 bases). CDR1 and CDR2 from the germline V gene are MDHEN and SYDVKM. Between the trimmed V and J ends, which lost 4 bases and 5 bases, there was a span of 14 bases. The CDR3 runs to 14 residues. Written as DNA, the CDR3 is TGTGCCAGCAGTTGGGGGGGGCGACTCGAGACCCAGTACTTC. Protein product: CASSWGGRLETQYF.